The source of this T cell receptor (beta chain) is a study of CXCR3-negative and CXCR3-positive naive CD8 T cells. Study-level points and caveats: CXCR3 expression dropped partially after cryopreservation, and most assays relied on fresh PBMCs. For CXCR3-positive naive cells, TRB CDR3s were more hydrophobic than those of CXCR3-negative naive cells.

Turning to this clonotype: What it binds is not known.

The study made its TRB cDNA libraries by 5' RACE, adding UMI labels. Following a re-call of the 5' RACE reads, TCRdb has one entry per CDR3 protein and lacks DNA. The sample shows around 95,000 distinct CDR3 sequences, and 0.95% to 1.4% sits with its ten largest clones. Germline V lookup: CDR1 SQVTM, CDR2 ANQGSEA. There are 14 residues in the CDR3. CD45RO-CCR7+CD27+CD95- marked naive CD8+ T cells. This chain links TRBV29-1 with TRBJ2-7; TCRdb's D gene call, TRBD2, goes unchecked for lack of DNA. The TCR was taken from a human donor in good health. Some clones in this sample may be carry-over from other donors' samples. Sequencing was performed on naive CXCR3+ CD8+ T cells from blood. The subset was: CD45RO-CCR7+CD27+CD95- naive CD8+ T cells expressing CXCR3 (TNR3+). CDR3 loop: CSAWTSGDAYEQYF.